A selection of T cell receptor beta chains follows, all from one sample in a study of tissue T cells after allogeneic stem cell transplantation. Sequenced by immunoSEQ multiplex PCR; TCRdb stores in-frame clones only, minus some. Here the sample spans roughly 25,000 clones, under 95% being singletons. The sequencing here drew on blood, taken before transplantation. Receptors were obtained from a male donor aged 60 or older who later had graft-versus-host disease after an allogeneic stem cell transplant. Each CDR3 is given with its conserved first and last residue. The D gene is left open where the match is weak. Where a row states a size, it is once, few, many or the class of an expanded clone; other rows omit it.

d_gene,v_gene,j_gene,abundance,CDR3nt,CDR3aa
-,TRBV14,TRBJ2-5,once,TGTGCCAGCAGCCGCATGATACTACAAGAGACCCAGTACTTC,CASSRMILQETQYF
-,TRBV7-9,TRBJ1-1,-,TGTGCCAGCAGCCCTTCGGCGACGCACACTGAAGCTTTCTTT,CASSPSATHTEAFF
-,TRBV10-3,TRBJ2-5,-,TGTGCCATCAGGGAGGGATTAGGAGGGGAGACCCAGTACTTC,CAIREGLGGETQYF
-,TRBV5-8,TRBJ1-5,-,TGTGCCAGCAGCCCGGGTGGACGGCGCCAGCATTTT,CASSPGGRRQHF
-,TRBV6-6,TRBJ1-3,once,TGTGCCAGCAGTTCGGACGGCCGAGGAAACACCATATATTTT,CASSSDGRGNTIYF
-,TRBV6-5,TRBJ1-6,once,TGTGCCAGCAGATCAGGGCGCAATTCACCCCTCCACTTT,CASRSGRNSPLHF
TRBD1,TRBV6-5,TRBJ1-1,-,TGTGCCAGCAGTTCACAGGGGGCTACTGAAGCTTTCTTT,CASSSQGATEAFF
-,TRBV21-1,TRBJ2-3,-,TGTGCCAGCAGCAAGCCGCGGGACAGGGGGCAGGAGATGGGCACAGATACGCAGTATTTT,CASSKPRDRGQEMGTDTQYF
-,TRBV6-5,TRBJ1-5,-,TGTGCCAGCACCCGAATCACCCTTGGACAGCCCCAGCATTTT,CASTRITLGQPQHF
-,TRBV11-2,TRBJ1-1,-,TGTGCCAGCAGCTTACAGGCACAGAGGAACACTGAAGCTTTCTTT,CASSLQAQRNTEAFF
TRBD2,TRBV2,TRBJ2-5,-,TGTGCCAGCAGTGACCCCGTGGGAGGGGCGGAGACCCAGTACTTC,CASSDPVGGAETQYF